The 5 T cell receptor beta chains below were found in one sample sequenced in a study of blood T cell repertoires in COVID-19. The protocol was immunoSEQ multiplex PCR, while the TCRdb copy is restricted to in-frame clones and leaves out a portion. The sample lists about 81,000 clones, around nine tenths occurring once. The material sequenced was peripheral blood. The receptors were sampled from a man between 65 and 79 years old with active or convalescent COVID-19.

The chain couples TRBV6-2 or TRBV6-3 to TRBJ2-4, with TRBD1 as a possible D gene (6 bases). This CDR3 has 16 amino acids. V was trimmed by 2 bases and J by 3 bases, leaving 14 bases between them. Germline V gene lookup returns CDR1 MNHEY and CDR2 SVGEGT. The CDR3 loop reads CASSYVGARVKNIQYF. CDR3 DNA sequence: TGTGCCAGCAGTTACGTGGGGGCAAGAGTCAAAAACATTCAGTACTTC.

J is TRBJ2-7 and V is TRBV19, with TRBD2 matching over 8 bases. V was pared by 1 base and J by 4 bases, with 6 bases of the junction left unmatched. The CDR3 is made up of 15 amino acids. The germline CDR1 and CDR2 sequences are LNHDA and SQIVND (reference sequence). CDR3 in amino acids: CASSIGSGGPYEQYF. DNA for the CDR3: TGTGCCAGTAGTATAGGAAGCGGGGGACCGTACGAGCAGTACTTC.

The genes are TRBV5-1 and TRBJ1-6; the D is unclear. Trimming took 4 bases from V and 10 from J, leaving 18 bases between them. Looked up from germline, CDR1 is SGHRS and CDR2 is YFSETQ. The CDR3 length is 15 residues. CDR3 nucleotides: TGCGCCAGCAGCCCTGACCTCGGAGGTGGGTCACCCCTCCACTTT. Translating gives CASSPDLGGGSPLHF.

This chain links TRBV4-3 with TRBJ2-1, with TRBD2 matching 11 bases. CDR1 and CDR2 from the germline V gene are LGHNA and YSLEER. Unmatched junction bases numbered 8, after V lost 6 bases and J lost 10 bases. The length of the CDR3 is 14 residues. The DNA for the CDR3 is TGCGCCAGCAGTACGGGACTAGCGGCAGAAGAGCAGTTCTTC. Translated: CASSTGLAAEEQFF.

CDR3 residues: CASGGRSGADTQYF. Here the CDR3 DNA reads TGTGCCAGCGGGGGGAGGTCGGGTGCAGATACGCAGTATTTT. The chain couples TRBV27 to TRBJ2-3, with D perhaps matching TRBD2 (6 bases). Germline CDR1 reads MNHEY; CDR2 reads SMNVEV (reference sequence). The germline V and J ends were trimmed by 8 bases and 4 bases, with 16 bases remaining between them. The CDR3 contains 14 residues.